This entry describes one T cell receptor beta chain. Assay used: immunoSEQ multiplex PCR; TCRdb lists only in-frame clones, some missing. The sample lists more than 80,000 clones; more than 85% were seen once. This specimen belongs to a study of T cell changes during pregnancy in multiple sclerosis. Sequenced material: peripheral blood, taken in the first trimester of pregnancy. The sequence was collected from a female donor with multiple sclerosis, enrolled in a pregnancy study.

In nucleotides, the CDR3 is TGTGCCAGCAGCCTGTCGACTAGCGGATGGAACACCGGGGAGCTGTTTTTT. Translating it yields CASSLSTSGWNTGELFF. The rearrangement uses TRBV9 and TRBJ2-2; 9 bases align to TRBD2. In germline, CDR1 is SGDLS, CDR2 YYNGEE. Losses at the gene ends were 4 bases for V and 1 base for J; bases not matched to a gene: 8. The CDR3 length is 17 residues.